This T cell receptor (beta chain) was identified during a study of T cell responses to AZD1222 COVID-19 vaccine. Study observations and caveats: Unmutated variant regions are reportedly the target of nearly half of TCRs that are spike-specific. Baseline seropositivity characterized only 5 or 6 AZD1222 recipients. Researchers report vaccine-associated CD4 TCRs spanning spike, with dominance at 160-218 and 743-854.

Using immunoSEQ multiplex PCR, the repertoire was profiled, and TCRdb retains in-frame clones only, with some absent. Among tens of thousands of clones, 87% were seen once, and the ten largest hold nearly 25%. Remarks on this clone: The antigen is unknown.

CDR3 length: 13 residues. V lost 5 bases and J lost 0, with 8 bases in between. CDR1 and CDR2 from the germline V gene are GTSNPN and SVGIG (reference sequence). Sequenced here: peripheral blood, sampled on day 0 of AZD1222 vaccination. The receptor was derived from an adult in good health. J is TRBJ1-3 and V is TRBV30, with D possibly TRBD1 on 5 matching bases. The CDR3 nucleotides are TGTGCCTGGGGGGCCTACTCTGGAAACACCATATATTTT. Its translation is CAWGAYSGNTIYF.